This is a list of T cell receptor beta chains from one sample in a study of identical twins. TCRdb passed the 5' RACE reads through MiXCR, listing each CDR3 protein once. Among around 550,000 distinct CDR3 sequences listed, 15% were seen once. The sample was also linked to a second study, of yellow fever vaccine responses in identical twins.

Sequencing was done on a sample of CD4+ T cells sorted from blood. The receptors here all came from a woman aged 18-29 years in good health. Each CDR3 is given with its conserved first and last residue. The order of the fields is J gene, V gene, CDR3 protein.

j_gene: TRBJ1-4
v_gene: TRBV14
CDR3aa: CASRRPYSGTTNEKLFF

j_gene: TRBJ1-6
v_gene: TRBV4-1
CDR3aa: CASSARDRSLSPLHF

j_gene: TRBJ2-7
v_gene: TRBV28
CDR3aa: CASNRGFSSYEQYF

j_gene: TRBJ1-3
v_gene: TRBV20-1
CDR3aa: CSASPGGSGNTIYF

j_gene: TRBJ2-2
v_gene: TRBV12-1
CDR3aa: CASKAGAAGELFF

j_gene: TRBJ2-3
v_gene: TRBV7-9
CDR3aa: CASSPGTSGRLTQYF

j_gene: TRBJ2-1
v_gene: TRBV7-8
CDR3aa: CASSPSRLAHYNEQFF

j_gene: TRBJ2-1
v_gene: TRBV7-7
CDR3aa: CASSFGTGGSNEQFF

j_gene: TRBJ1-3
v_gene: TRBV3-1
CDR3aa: CASSQDVGNTIYF

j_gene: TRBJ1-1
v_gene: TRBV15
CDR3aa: CATSRVAGVNTEAFF

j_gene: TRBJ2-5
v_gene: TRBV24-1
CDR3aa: CATSDLGTGERETQYF

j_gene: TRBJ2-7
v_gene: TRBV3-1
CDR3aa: CASSPQDNSYEQYF

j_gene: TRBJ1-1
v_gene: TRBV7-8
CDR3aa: CASSLASPRDTLNTEAFF

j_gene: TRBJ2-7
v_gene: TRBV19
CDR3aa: CASSIGLAGFYEQYF

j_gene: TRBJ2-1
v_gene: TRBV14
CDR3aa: CASSQGLTPYNEQFF

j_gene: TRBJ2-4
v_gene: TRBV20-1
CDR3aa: CSANDRLAKNIQYF

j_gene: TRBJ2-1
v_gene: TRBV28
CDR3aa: CASTDGGLYNEQFF

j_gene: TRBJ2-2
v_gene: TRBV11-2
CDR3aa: CASSLSVGELFF

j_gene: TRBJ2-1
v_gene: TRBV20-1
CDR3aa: CSARDPLGGRDKRLLILGQFF

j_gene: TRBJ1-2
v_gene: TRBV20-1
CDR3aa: CSASQGRTHNYGYTF

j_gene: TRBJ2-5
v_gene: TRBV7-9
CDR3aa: CASSFAYGTGTQYF

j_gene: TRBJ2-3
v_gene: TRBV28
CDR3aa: CASSFEGGPTDTQYF

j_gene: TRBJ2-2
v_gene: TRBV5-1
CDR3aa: CASSLIGLAYGGTGELFF

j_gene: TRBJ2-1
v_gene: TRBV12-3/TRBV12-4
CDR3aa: CASRKGLDYQFF

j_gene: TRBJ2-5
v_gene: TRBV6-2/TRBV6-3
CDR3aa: CASRRLAGGIQETQYF

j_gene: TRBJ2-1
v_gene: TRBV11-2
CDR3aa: CASSLTSGVSYNEQFF

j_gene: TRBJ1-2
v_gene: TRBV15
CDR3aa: CATSRNTGPGYTF

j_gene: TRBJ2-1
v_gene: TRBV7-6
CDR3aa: CASSFNLRLVSNEQFF

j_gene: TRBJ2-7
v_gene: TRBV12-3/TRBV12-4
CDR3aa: CASSLRRPYEQYF

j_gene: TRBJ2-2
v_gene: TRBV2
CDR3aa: CASRGLGGGTGELFF

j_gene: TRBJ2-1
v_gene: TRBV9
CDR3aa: CASSVGLIAGGLYNEQFF

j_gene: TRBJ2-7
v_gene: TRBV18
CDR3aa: CASSPPWTSGPPEQYF

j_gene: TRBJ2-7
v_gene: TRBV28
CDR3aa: CASSPSLTHEQYF

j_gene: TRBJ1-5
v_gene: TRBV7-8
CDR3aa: CASSLGGGARSNQPQHF

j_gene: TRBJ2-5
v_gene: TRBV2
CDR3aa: CALRATLRETQYF

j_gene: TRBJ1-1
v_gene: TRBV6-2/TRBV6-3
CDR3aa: CASCYTGITEAFF

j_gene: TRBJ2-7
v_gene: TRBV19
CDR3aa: CASSIGDSGGNEQYF

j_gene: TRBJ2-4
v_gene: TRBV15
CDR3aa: CATSREVAKNIQYF

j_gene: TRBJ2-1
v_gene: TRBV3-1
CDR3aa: CASSPAGGRYNEQFF

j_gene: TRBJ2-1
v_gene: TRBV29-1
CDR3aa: CSMDRGYNEQFF

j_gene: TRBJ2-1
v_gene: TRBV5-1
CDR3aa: CASSYSGVGKSSYNEQFF

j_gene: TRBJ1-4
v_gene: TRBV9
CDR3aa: CASSVGGTNEKLFF

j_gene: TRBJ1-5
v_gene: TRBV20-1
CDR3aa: CSAAVGSNQPQHF

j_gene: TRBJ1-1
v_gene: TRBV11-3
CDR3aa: CASRLSLYGRKNTEAFF

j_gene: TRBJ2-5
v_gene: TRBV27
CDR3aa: CASTQGARGTHLKTQYF

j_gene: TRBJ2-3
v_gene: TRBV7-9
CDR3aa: CASSLLGAADTQYF

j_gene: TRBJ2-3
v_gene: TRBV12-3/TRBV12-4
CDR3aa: CASTTHTTTDTQYF

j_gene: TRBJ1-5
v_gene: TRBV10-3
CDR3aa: CAISGDRVGQQPQHF

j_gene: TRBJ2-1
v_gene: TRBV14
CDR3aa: CASSQEGRGFF

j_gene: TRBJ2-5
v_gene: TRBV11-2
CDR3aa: CASSFFSGVGETQYF

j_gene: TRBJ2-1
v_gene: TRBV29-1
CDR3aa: CSVDGGPKIAWINEQFF

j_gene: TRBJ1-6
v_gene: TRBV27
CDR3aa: CASSGFGQGSSPLHF

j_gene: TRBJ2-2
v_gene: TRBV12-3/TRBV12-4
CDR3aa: CASITSGGPNTGELFF